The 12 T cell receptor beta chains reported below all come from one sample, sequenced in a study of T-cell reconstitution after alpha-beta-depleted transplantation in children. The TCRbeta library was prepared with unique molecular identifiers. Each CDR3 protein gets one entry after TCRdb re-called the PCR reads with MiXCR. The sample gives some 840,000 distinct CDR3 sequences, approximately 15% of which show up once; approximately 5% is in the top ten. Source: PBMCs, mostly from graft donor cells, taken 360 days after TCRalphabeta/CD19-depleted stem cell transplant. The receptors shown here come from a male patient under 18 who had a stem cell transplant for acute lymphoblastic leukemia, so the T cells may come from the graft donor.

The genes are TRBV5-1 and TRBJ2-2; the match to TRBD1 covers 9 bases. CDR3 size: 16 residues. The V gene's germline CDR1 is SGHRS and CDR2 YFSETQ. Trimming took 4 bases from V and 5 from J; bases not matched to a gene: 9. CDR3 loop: CASSPWDREVTGELFF. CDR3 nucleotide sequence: TGCGCCAGCAGCCCCTGGGACAGGGAGGTTACCGGGGAGCTGTTTTTT.

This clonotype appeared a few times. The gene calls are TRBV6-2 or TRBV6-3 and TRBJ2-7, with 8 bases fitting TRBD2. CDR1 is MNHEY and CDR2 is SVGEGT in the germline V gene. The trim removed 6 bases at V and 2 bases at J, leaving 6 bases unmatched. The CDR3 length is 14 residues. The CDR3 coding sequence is TGTGCCAGCAGGGGGACGGGAGGGCCCTACGAGCAGTACTTC. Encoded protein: CASRGTGGPYEQYF.

The CDR3 DNA sequence: TGTGCCACCAAGCGGGGTTCTAGCACAGATACGCAGTATTTT. Translation: CATKRGSSTDTQYF. V gene TRBV10-3 combines with J gene TRBJ2-3, with TRBD2 matching 7 bases. V gave up 10 bases and J gave up 0 bases; unmatched junction bases: 7. The CDR3 runs 14 residues. CDR1 and CDR2 from the germline V gene are ENHRY and SYGVKD.

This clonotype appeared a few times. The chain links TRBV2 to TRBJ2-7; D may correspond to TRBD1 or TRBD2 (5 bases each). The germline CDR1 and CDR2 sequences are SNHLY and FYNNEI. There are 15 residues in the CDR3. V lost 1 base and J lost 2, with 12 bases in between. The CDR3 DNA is TGTGCCAGCAGTGAAGGCCCCGGGACGGCCTACGAGCAGTACTTC. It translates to CASSEGPGTAYEQYF.

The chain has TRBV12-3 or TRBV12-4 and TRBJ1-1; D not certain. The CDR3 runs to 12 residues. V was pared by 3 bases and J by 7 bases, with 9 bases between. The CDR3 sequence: CASSFSTGEAFF. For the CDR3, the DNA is TGTGCCAGCAGTTTCAGTACGGGTGAAGCTTTCTTT.

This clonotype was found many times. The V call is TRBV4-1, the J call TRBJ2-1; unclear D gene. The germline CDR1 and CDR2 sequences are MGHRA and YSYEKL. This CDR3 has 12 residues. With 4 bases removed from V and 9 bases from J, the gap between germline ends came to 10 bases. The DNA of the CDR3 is TGCGCCAGCAGCCGGATAGCAGGTGAGCAGTTCTTC. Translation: CASSRIAGEQFF.

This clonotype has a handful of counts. The CDR3 protein is CASSQDRPVASTDTQYF. The CDR3 region has the DNA TGCGCCAGCAGCCAAGATCGGCCTGTAGCTAGCACAGATACGCAGTATTTT. This chain uses TRBV4-1 with TRBJ2-3, with unresolved D. Germline V gives CDR1 MGHRA, CDR2 YSYEKL. The V gene lost 0 bases and the J gene lost 0 bases, with 13 bases spanning the gap. The CDR3 runs to 17 residues.

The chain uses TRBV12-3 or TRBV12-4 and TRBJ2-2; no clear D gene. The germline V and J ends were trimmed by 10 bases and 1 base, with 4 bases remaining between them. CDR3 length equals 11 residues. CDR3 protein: CATMNTGELFF. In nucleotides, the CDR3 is TGTGCCACTATGAACACCGGGGAGCTGTTTTTT.

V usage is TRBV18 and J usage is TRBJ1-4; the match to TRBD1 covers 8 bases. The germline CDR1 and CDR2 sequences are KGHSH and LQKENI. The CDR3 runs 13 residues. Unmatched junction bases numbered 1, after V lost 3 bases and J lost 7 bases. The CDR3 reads CASSPGQVEKLFF. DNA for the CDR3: TGTGCCAGCTCACCGGGACAGGTTGAAAAACTGTTTTTT.

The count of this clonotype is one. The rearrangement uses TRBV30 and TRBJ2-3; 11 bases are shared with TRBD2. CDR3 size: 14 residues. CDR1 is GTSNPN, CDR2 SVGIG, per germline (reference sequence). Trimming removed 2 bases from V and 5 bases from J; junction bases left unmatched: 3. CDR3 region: CAWSLTSGRDTQYF. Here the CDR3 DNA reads TGTGCCTGGAGTCTTACTAGCGGGAGAGATACGCAGTATTTT.

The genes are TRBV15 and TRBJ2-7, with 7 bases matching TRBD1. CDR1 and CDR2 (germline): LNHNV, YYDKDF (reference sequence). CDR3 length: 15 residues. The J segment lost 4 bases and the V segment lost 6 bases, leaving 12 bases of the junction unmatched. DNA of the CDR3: TGTGCCACCAGGCCTAAGGGGGCGAGGGGGTACGAGCAGTACTTC. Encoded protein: CATRPKGARGYEQYF.

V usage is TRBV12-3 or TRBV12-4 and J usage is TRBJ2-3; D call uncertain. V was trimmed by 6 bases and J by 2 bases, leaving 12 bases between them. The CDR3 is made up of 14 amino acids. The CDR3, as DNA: TGTGCCAGCAGCATTGGGGATTTCACAGATACGCAGTATTTT. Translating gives CASSIGDFTDTQYF.